This TCR beta chain was captured in a study of blood T cell repertoires in COVID-19 (dated by TCRdb to about 2020). As for the study more broadly: The collaborator samples originated in the United States, Italy and Spain and spanned the acute and convalescent phases of COVID-19. Samples were obtained from the ongoing ImmuneRACE study (first 160 participants) and from over a thousand subjects provided by 6 global collaborators. Where available, HLA class I and class II types were obtained from metadata supplied by the sample provider rather than from assay-based typing. The prospective study material was composed of cDNA or gDNA derived from T cells, B-cell-depleted T cells, or PBMCs. The repertoires were released in a freely available public database intended as a resource for research on the immune response to SARS-CoV-2. The sample metadata nearly always contained a de-identified subject ID, COVID-19 status, age in years and sex. Subjects who had been exposed to COVID-19, were actively infected with it, or had recovered from it provided the deeply sampled blood TCRbeta repertoires that made up the dataset.

This clone was found once. Its recognized antigen is unknown. Base qualities are not provided; no much larger clone lies one nucleotide away. General conclusions and limits of the study: How much clinical and demographic metadata was included differed by source and by participant, and the metadata was provided uncurated.

The collaborating institutions used their own protocols to collect whole blood in K2EDTA tubes. For TCRbeta analysis, collaborator samples were shipped as frozen whole blood, as isolated PBMCs, or as DNA extracted from either sample type. V is shortened by 3 bases, J by 3 bases, and the region joining them spans 9 bases. There are 13 amino acids in the CDR3, from cysteine to phenylalanine inclusive. Only the CDR3 portion is preserved as DNA: 39 bases, with reading frame beginning at the first base. TCRbeta CDR3 regions were amplified from genomic DNA by means of the immunoSEQ Assay, a bias-controlled multiplex PCR. Processing in the source paper ran as follows. The number of nucleated cells in each sample was estimated from the amplification of reference gene primers within the assay. Sequence reads were collapsed and filtered to measure the absolute abundance of every unique TCRbeta CDR3 rearrangement. Productive Simpson clonality was computed per sample as the square root of Simpson's diversity index over productive rearrangements. Here the immuneACCESS table is served through TCRdb, limited to in-frame sequences with V and J called. Missing clones are a known gap in these copies; in checked studies unresolved V genes cover under half, and the rest lacks a known reason. V and J calls and clone size are as listed in that table; D and trimming were resolved from the DNA. Counted in this sample were about 61,000 clones; around nine tenths of them appeared once. Over 20% of the sample belongs to the ten largest clones.

The clonotype originates from a woman aged 45-60 years with active or convalescent COVID-19. Sequenced input: peripheral blood. This receptor chain uses TRBV12-3 or TRBV12-4 and TRBJ2-7; the D gene lacks a confident call. The DNA sequence is given as TGTGCCAGCAGTTTCATCAGGATCTACGAGCAGTACTTC. It encodes CASSFIRIYEQYF.